Following are 20 T cell receptor beta chains from one sample sequenced in a study of blood T cell repertoires in COVID-19. Libraries were prepared by immunoSEQ multiplex PCR; TCRdb keeps only in-frame clonotypes and omits some of them. Of about 300,000 clones in the sample, roughly 92% are singletons; the top ten hold 2.2%. The sample was peripheral blood. The receptor source for this set is a woman aged 30 to 39 with COVID-19, enrolled during active disease.

The genes are TRBV7-2 and TRBJ1-5; tentatively, D is TRBD1 (5 bases). This CDR3 comprises 15 residues. Per germline, CDR1 SGHTA and CDR2 FQGNSA. The V gene lost 2 bases and the J gene lost 5 bases, with 13 bases spanning the gap. Here the CDR3 DNA reads TGTGCCAGCAGCTTAATCGGGGGGATTTATCAGCCCCAGCATTTT. Its protein product is CASSLIGGIYQPQHF.

CDR3 DNA: TGTGCCAGCAGCTTGCCAGGGGGCGGCTACGAGCAGTACTTC. This codes for CASSLPGGGYEQYF. The J gene is TRBJ2-7, the V gene TRBV5-4; 8 bases are shared with TRBD1. V shed 1 base, J shed 3 bases, and the junction held 3 bases outside the gene matches. The CDR3 is 14 residues long. Germline assignment: CDR1 SGHNT and CDR2 YYREEE (reference sequence).

The chain carries TRBV5-8 and TRBJ1-5; possibly TRBD1 for D (6 bases). CDR1 is SGHTS and CDR2 is YDEGEE in the germline V gene. The CDR3 sequence is 18 residues long. Trimming cost V 4 bases and J 0 bases, with 20 bases left between them. CDR3 nucleotide sequence: TGTGCCAGCAGCCGGGGGGGCAGGAGAACCTATAGCAATCAGCCCCAGCATTTT. It encodes CASSRGGRRTYSNQPQHF. The full variable domain, with the rest looked up from reference TRBV5-8 and TRBJ1-5, is EAGVTQSPTHLIKTRGQQATLRCSPISGHTSVYWYQQALGLGLQFLLWYDEGEERNRGNFPPRFSGRQFPNYSSELNVNALELEDSALYLCASSRGGRRTYSNQPQHFGDGTRLSIL.

V gene TRBV12-3 or TRBV12-4 combines with J gene TRBJ2-1; the D gene is possibly TRBD2 (5 bases). The CDR3 has 11 residues. V lost 11 bases and J lost 4, with 9 bases in between. CDR3 sequence (DNA): TGTGCCTCAACGGGGTACAATGAGCAGTTCTTC. As protein: CASTGYNEQFF.

The table lists this clone with a few counts. Within the sample, other DNA sequences also encode this same CDR3. This chain connects TRBV5-1 to TRBJ2-7; possible D gene TRBD2, 5 bases. The germline gives CDR1 SGHRS, CDR2 YFSETQ. Trimming took off 1 base at V and 0 bases at J, with 5 bases between the two ends. CDR3 size: 13 residues. The CDR3 loop reads CASSLTSSYEQYF. CDR3 nucleotide sequence: TGCGCCAGCAGCTTGACTAGCTCCTACGAGCAGTACTTC.

The chain recombines TRBV6-1 with TRBJ1-1; TRBD1 matches 7 bases. J was trimmed by 7 bases and V by 3 bases; bases with no gene match: 2. The germline gives CDR1 MNHNS, CDR2 SASEGT. This CDR3 has 12 amino acids. This chain's CDR3 is CASSDRQGEAFF. CDR3 DNA: TGTGCCAGCAGTGACCGACAGGGTGAAGCTTTCTTT.

This chain links TRBV18 with TRBJ2-7, with TRBD2 matching over 8 bases. The germline CDR1 and CDR2 sequences are KGHSH and LQKENI. The CDR3 has 12 amino acids. The ends lost 8 bases at V and 5 bases at J; junction bases unmatched: 5. CDR3 region: CASESSGNEQYF. The CDR3 DNA reads as TGTGCCAGCGAGAGTAGCGGGAACGAGCAGTACTTC.

V is TRBV6-5 and J is TRBJ2-1; 9 bases match TRBD2. The J segment lost 6 bases and the V segment lost 0 bases, leaving 3 bases of the junction unmatched. Germline assignment: CDR1 MNHEY and CDR2 SVGAGI. The CDR3 contains 15 residues. The CDR3 nucleotides are TGTGCCAGCAGTTACTCTAGCGGGAGTGCCAATGAGCAGTTCTTC. Translation: CASSYSSGSANEQFF.

The chain employs TRBV28 and TRBJ1-1; D remains ambiguous. The CDR3 contains 16 residues. Germline V gene data show CDR1 as MDHEN and CDR2 as SYDVKM. V lost 3 bases and J lost 1, with 15 bases in between. The CDR3 sequence: CASSFEGWTANTEAFF. In DNA form, the CDR3 reads TGTGCCAGCAGTTTTGAGGGTTGGACGGCGAACACTGAAGCTTTCTTT.

On this clone itself: The same CDR3 also results from other DNA sequences found in this sample. The chain joins TRBV4-2 to TRBJ2-3, with 9 bases matching TRBD2. CDR3 length: 16 residues. Trimming cost V 3 bases and J 1 base; bases outside gene matches: 5. Germline V gene lookup returns CDR1 LGHNA and CDR2 YNFKEQ. CDR3 DNA sequence: TGTGCCAGCAGCCAGGGGGTAGCGGGAGGCACAGATACGCAGTATTTT. Translating gives CASSQGVAGGTDTQYF.

The chain is built from TRBV27 and TRBJ2-7; D might be TRBD1 (7 bases). This CDR3 is built from 17 residues. The germline V gene has CDR1 MNHEY and CDR2 SMNVEV (reference sequence). Trimming left V 6 bases short and J 3 bases short, with 24 bases between. The CDR3 DNA reads as TGTGCCAGCAGCTTAAACTGGGGGGACAGTACTAACTACGAGCAGTACTTC. Protein: CASSLNWGDSTNYEQYF.

V is TRBV27 and J is TRBJ1-2, with 7 bases lining up with TRBD1. The length of the CDR3 is 16 residues. Germline values: CDR1 MNHEY, CDR2 SMNVEV (reference sequence). J gave up 7 bases and V 4 bases, and 15 bases lay outside the gene matches. The DNA of the CDR3 is TGTGCCAGCAGTTCCGGATTCGACAGGGCGGCCGCTGGCTACACCTTC. This translates into CASSSGFDRAAAGYTF.

This clone was seen only a few times. The CDR3 nucleotides read TGTGCCAGCAGTCCACAGGGTAGGGGAATGAACACTGAAGCTTTCTTT. Translating it yields CASSPQGRGMNTEAFF. The rearrangement joins TRBV28 to TRBJ1-1, with D perhaps matching TRBD1 (6 bases). Trimming took off 5 bases at V and 0 bases at J, with 16 bases between the two ends. This CDR3 has 16 residues. Germline CDR1 MDHEN, CDR2 SYDVKM.

The V gene is TRBV4-2, the J gene TRBJ2-7; D is ambiguous. This CDR3 is built from 14 residues. Trimming pared 2 bases from V and 3 bases from J, leaving 11 bases between. Germline V gene sequence: CDR1 LGHNA, CDR2 YNFKEQ. The CDR3 DNA reads TGTGCCAGCAGCCAACCCGGGTCTAACTACGAGCAGTACTTC. This gives the protein CASSQPGSNYEQYF.

The gene calls are TRBV3-1 (or the pseudogene TRBV3-2) and TRBJ2-3; D is undetermined. Trimming removed 1 base at V and 2 bases at J, with 10 bases between. Germline loops: CDR1 LGHDT, CDR2 YNNKEL (reference sequence). The CDR3 has 15 residues. CDR3 residues: CASSQGATVTDTQYF. The CDR3 region has the DNA TGTGCCAGCAGCCAAGGGGCGACGGTCACAGATACGCAGTATTTT.

This chain uses TRBV6-5 with TRBJ1-4; maybe TRBD1 (5 bases). Germline assignment: CDR1 MNHEY and CDR2 SVGAGI. The CDR3 runs to 13 residues. Trimming removed 8 bases at V and 8 bases at J, with 15 bases between. Here the CDR3 reads CASSDRSSEKLFF. In nucleotides, the CDR3 is TGTGCCAGCTCAGACAGATCGTCCGAAAAACTGTTTTTT.

This rearrangement joins TRBV24-1 to TRBJ2-7; D perhaps matches TRBD1 (6 bases). Germline V CDR1 and CDR2: KGHDR, SFDVKD. V gave up 7 bases and J gave up 2 bases, with 14 bases separating them. CDR3 size: 14 residues. The CDR3 nucleotides read TGTGCCACCAGCGAGACAGGTTTGACCTACGAGCAGTACTTC. It translates to CATSETGLTYEQYF.

As concerns this clone: The sample holds other DNA sequences that translate to the same CDR3. The chain employs TRBV18 and TRBJ1-2; TRBD1 matches 9 bases. Germline CDR1 is KGHSH and CDR2 is LQKENI. V dropped 6 bases and J dropped 2; count of bases not matched to a gene: 7. This CDR3 is 15 amino acids long. This chain's CDR3 is CASSPPTGGNYGYTF. DNA of the CDR3: TGTGCCAGCTCGCCGCCGACAGGGGGAAACTATGGCTACACCTTC. The whole variable domain, filled in from reference TRBV18 and TRBJ1-2, reads NAGVMQNPRHLVRRRGQEARLRCSPMKGHSHVYWYRQLPEEGLKFMVYLQKENIIDESGMPKERFSAEFPKEGPSILRIQQVVRGDSAAYFCASSPPTGGNYGYTFGSGTRLTVV.

The chain joins TRBV10-1 to TRBJ1-3; D remains unclear. This CDR3 region has 15 residues. V lost 6 bases to trimming and J lost 0 bases, with 12 bases between them. Looked up from germline, CDR1 is WNHNN and CDR2 is SYGVQD (reference sequence). The CDR3, as DNA: TGCGCCAGCAGCCCCGCAGGCCTCTCTGGAAACACCATATATTTT. It specifies CASSPAGLSGNTIYF.

CDR3 DNA sequence: TGTGCCAGCTCACCGGGTCTAGATGGGAATGAGCAGTTCTTC. It translates to CASSPGLDGNEQFF. V is TRBV18 and J is TRBJ2-1; D call uncertain. Trimming pared 3 bases from V and 7 bases from J, leaving 13 bases between. Germline V gives CDR1 KGHSH, CDR2 LQKENI. The CDR3 has 14 residues.